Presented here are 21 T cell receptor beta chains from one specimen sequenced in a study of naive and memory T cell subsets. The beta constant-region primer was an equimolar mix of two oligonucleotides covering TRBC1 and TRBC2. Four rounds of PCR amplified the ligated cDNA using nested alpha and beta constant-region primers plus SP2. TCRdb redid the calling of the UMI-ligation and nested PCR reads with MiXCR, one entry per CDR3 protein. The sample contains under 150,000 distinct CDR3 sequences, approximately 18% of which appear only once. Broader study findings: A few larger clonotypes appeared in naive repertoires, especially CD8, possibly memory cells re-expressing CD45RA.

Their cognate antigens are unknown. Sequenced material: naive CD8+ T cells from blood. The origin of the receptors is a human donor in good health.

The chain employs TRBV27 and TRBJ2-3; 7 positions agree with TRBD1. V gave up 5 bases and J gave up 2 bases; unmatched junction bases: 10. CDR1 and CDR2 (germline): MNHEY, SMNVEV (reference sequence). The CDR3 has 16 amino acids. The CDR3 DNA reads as TGTGCCAGCAGTCTATGGACAGGAGGAAACACAGATACGCAGTATTTT. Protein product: CASSLWTGGNTDTQYF.

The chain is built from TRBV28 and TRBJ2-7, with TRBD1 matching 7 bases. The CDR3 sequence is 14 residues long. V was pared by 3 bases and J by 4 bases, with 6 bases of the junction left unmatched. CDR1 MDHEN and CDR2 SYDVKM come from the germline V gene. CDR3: CASSFERGPYEQYF. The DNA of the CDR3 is TGTGCCAGCAGTTTCGAAAGGGGGCCTTACGAGCAGTACTTC.

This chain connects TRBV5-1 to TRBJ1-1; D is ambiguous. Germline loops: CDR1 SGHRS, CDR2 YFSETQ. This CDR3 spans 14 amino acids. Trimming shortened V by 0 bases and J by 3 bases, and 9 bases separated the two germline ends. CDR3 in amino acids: CASSLGLRDTEAFF. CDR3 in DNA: TGCGCCAGCAGCTTGGGACTTCGTGACACTGAAGCTTTCTTT.

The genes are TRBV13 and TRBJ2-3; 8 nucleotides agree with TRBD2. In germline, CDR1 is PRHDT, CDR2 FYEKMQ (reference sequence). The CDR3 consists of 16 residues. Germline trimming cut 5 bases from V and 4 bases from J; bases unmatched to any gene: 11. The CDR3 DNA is TGTGCCAGCAGCGAATTCAGCGGGAGTGCCCCAGATACGCAGTATTTT. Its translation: CASSEFSGSAPDTQYF. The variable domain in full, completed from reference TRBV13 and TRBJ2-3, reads AAGVIQSPRHLIKEKRETATLKCYPIPRHDTVYWYQQGPGQDPQFLISFYEKMQSDKGSIPDRFSAQQFSDYHSELNMSSLELGDSALYFCASSEFSGSAPDTQYFGPGTRLTVL.

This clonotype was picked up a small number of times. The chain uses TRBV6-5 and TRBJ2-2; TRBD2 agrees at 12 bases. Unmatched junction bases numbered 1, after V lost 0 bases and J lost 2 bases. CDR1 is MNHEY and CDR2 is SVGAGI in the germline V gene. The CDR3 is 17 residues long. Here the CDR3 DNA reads TGTGCCAGCAGTTACTCGACTAGCGGGGGTAACACCGGGGAGCTGTTTTTT. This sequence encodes CASSYSTSGGNTGELFF.

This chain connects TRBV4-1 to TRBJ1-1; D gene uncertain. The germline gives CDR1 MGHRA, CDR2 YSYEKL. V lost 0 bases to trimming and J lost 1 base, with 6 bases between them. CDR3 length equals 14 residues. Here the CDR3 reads CASSQEVQNTEAFF. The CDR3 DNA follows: TGCGCCAGCAGCCAAGAGGTACAGAACACTGAAGCTTTCTTT.

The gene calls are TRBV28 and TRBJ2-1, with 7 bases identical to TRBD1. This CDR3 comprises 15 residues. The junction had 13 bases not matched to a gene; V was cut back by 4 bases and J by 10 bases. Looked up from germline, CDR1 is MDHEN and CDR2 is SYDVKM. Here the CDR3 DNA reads TGTGCCAGCAGTTCTAGACAGGGCCATGTGTGGGAGCAGTTCTTC. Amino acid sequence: CASSSRQGHVWEQFF. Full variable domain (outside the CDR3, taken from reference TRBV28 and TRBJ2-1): DVKVTQSSRYLVKRTGEKVFLECVQDMDHENMFWYRQDPGLGLRLIYFSYDVKMKEKGDIPEGYSVSREKKERFSLILESASTNQTSMYLCASSSRQGHVWEQFFGPGTRLTVL.

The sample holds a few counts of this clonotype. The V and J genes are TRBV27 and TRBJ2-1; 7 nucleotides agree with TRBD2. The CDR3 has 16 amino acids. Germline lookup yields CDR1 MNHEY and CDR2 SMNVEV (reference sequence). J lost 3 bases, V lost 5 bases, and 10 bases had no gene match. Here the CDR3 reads CASSPLADADYNEQFF. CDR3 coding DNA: TGTGCCAGCAGTCCCCTAGCGGACGCAGACTACAATGAGCAGTTCTTC.

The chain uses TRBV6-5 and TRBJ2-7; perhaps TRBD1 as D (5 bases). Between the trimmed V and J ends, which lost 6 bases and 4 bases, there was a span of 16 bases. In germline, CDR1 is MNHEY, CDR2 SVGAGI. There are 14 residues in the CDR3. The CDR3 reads CASSLTVYHYEQYF. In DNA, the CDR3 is TGTGCCAGCAGCCTGACAGTCTACCATTACGAGCAGTACTTC.

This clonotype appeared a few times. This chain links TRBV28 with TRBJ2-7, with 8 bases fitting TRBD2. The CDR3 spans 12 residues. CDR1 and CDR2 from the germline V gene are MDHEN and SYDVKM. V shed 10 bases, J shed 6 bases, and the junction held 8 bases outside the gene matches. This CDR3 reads CAIAGGASEQYF. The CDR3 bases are TGTGCCATCGCCGGGGGGGCTTCCGAGCAGTACTTC.

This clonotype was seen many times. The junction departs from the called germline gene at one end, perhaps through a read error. The CDR3 is CASSLGGYNEQFF. The CDR3 coding sequence is TGTGCCAGCAGTTTAGGCGGCTACAATGAGCAGTTCTTC. This rearrangement joins TRBV5-1 to TRBJ2-1; no clear D. The CDR3 sequence is 13 residues long. The germline V gene has CDR1 SGHRS and CDR2 YFSETQ.

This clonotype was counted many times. The CDR3 here is CASSQPGQGTYEQYF. Written as DNA, the CDR3 is TGCGCCAGCAGCCAACCGGGACAGGGGACCTACGAGCAGTACTTC. The rearrangement joins TRBV4-1 to TRBJ2-7; 10 positions match TRBD1. This CDR3 comprises 15 residues. Germline trimming cut 2 bases from V and 2 bases from J; bases unmatched to any gene: 3. Germline V gene lookup returns CDR1 MGHRA and CDR2 YSYEKL.

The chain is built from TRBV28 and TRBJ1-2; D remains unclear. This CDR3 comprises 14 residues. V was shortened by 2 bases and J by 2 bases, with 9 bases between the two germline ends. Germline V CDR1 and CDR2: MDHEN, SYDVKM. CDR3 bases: TGTGCCAGCAGTTTACTTTGGACCAACTATGGCTACACCTTC. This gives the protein CASSLLWTNYGYTF.

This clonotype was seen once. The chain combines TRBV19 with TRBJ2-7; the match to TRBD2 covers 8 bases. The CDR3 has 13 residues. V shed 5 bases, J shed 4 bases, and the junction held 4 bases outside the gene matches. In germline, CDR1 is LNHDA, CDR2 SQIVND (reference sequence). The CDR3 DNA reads TGTGCCAGTAGTGGGGGACTAGTTTACGAGCAGTACTTC. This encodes CASSGGLVYEQYF.

This chain's CDR3 is CASSPGENYEQYF. For the CDR3, the DNA is TGTGCCAGCAGTCCCGGGGAAAACTACGAGCAGTACTTC. The chain has TRBV5-6 and TRBJ2-7; a possible D gene is TRBD2 (5 bases). Germline-derived CDR1 and CDR2 are SGHDT and YYEEEE. Trimming removed 5 bases at V and 3 bases at J, with 12 bases between. The CDR3 contains 13 residues.

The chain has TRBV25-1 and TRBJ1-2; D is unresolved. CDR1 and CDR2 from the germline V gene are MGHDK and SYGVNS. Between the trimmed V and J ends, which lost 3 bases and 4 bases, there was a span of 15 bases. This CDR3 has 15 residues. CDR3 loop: CASSEEGGQVYGYTF. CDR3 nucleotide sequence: TGTGCCAGCAGTGAGGAAGGAGGGCAGGTCTATGGCTACACCTTC.

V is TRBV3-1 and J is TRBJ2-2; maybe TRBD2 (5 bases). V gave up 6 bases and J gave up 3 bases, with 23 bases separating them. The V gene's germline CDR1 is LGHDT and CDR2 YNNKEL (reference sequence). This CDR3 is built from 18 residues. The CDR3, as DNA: TGTGCCAGCAGGCTCCGGATCCGGCTAGGGAGAGACACCGGGGAGCTGTTTTTT. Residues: CASRLRIRLGRDTGELFF.

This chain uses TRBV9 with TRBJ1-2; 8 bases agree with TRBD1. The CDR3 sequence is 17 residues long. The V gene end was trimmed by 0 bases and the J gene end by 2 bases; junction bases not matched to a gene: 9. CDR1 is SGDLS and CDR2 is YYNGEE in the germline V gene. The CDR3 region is CASSVGSGGLLNYGYTF. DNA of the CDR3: TGTGCCAGCAGCGTAGGGTCAGGGGGCCTACTCAACTATGGCTACACCTTC.

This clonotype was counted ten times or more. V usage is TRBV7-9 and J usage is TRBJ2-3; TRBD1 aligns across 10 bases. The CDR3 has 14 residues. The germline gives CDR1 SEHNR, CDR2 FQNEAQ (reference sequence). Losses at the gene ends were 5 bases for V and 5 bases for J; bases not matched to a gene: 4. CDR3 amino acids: CASSETGGRDTQYF. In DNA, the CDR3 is TGTGCCAGCAGCGAGACAGGGGGCAGAGATACGCAGTATTTT.

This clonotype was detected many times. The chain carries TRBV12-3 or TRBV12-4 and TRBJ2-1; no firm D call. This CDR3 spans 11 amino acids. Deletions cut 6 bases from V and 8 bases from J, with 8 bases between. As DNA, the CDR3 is TGTGCCAGCAGCCCTGGGGATGAGCAGTTCTTC. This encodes CASSPGDEQFF.

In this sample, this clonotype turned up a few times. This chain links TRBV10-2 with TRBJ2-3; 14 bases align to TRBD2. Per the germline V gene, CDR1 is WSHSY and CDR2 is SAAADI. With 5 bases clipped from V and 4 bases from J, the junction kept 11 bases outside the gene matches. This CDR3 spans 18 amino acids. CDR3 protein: CASSPHGTSGSRADTQYF. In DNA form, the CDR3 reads TGCGCCAGCAGTCCCCATGGGACTAGCGGGAGTAGGGCAGATACGCAGTATTTT.